The 30 T cell receptor beta chains below come from one sample, sequenced in a study of blood T cells in healthy people across ages. The use of a sample-barcoded 5' primer and a J-beta primer mix characterized a second PCR of roughly 7 to 11 cycles. Via MiXCR, TCRdb re-called the 5' RACE reads, giving one row per CDR3 protein. In the table there are about 1 million distinct CDR3 sequences, roughly 45% of which are singletons. Sequencing was performed on blood. These receptors all stem from an older woman in good health.

The chain links TRBV29-1 to TRBJ1-1; perhaps TRBD1 as D (5 bases). The CDR3 is 13 residues long. Germline CDR1 is SQVTM and CDR2 is ANQGSEA. V was clipped by 4 bases and J by 5 bases, with 14 bases between them. The CDR3 here is CSVARVLRTEAFF. In DNA, the CDR3 is TGCAGCGTTGCCAGGGTTTTGAGAACTGAAGCTTTCTTT.

The chain carries TRBV20-1 and TRBJ2-7, with D tentatively TRBD2 (7 bases). Germline V gene data show CDR1 as DFQATT and CDR2 as SNEGSKA (reference sequence). This CDR3 has 14 residues. V was shortened by 2 bases and J by 2 bases, with 13 bases between the two germline ends. The CDR3 is CSARPWEGAYEQYF. CDR3 DNA: TGCAGTGCTAGACCTTGGGAGGGGGCCTACGAGCAGTACTTC.

The chain carries TRBV20-1 and TRBJ1-5; perhaps TRBD1 as D (6 bases). CDR1 and CDR2 (germline): DFQATT, SNEGSKA (reference sequence). The V and J ends lost 5 bases and 6 bases respectively, with 14 bases between them. The CDR3 totals 13 residues. The CDR3 protein is CSAEGQKGQPQHF. CDR3 nucleotide sequence: TGCAGTGCTGAAGGACAGAAGGGTCAGCCCCAGCATTTT.

The genes are TRBV2 and TRBJ2-1, with 8 bases fitting TRBD1. J was trimmed by 8 bases and V by 5 bases; bases with no gene match: 14. CDR1 and CDR2 from the germline V gene are SNHLY and FYNNEI. This CDR3 comprises 16 residues. The CDR3: CASSITGGPSGDEQFF. DNA for the CDR3: TGTGCCAGCAGTATAACAGGGGGACCATCGGGGGATGAGCAGTTCTTC.

This clonotype was counted only a few times. The CDR3 loop reads CASNIDRVNEQYF. The CDR3 DNA sequence: TGTGCCAGCAACATAGACAGGGTAAATGAGCAGTACTTC. The rearrangement joins TRBV7-2 to TRBJ2-1, with 7 nucleotides matching TRBD1. The DNA end lines up better with TRBJ2-7; the J call may be wrong. Germline assignment: CDR1 SGHTA and CDR2 FQGNSA. The CDR3 has 13 amino acids.

The V and J genes are TRBV20-1 and TRBJ2-1, with D possibly matching TRBD2 (6 bases). This CDR3 is built from 13 residues. Deletions cut 3 bases from V and 9 bases from J, with 15 bases between. The V gene's germline CDR1 is DFQATT and CDR2 SNEGSKA (reference sequence). CDR3 DNA sequence: TGCAGTGCTAGCACGACTAGTTGGGGTGAGCAGTTCTTC. It translates to CSASTTSWGEQFF.

This clonotype was found a few times. The rearrangement joins TRBV29-1 to TRBJ2-3; 11 nucleotides line up with TRBD2. Germline lookup yields CDR1 SQVTM and CDR2 ANQGSEA. V lost 6 bases, J lost 2 bases, and 7 bases stayed unmatched. CDR3 size: 15 residues. The CDR3: CSVLLAGGSTDTQYF. CDR3 in DNA: TGCAGCGTGCTCCTAGCGGGAGGCTCCACAGATACGCAGTATTTT.

The chain links TRBV7-9 to TRBJ2-1; D might be TRBD1 or TRBD2, each matching 5 bases. Trimming cost V 1 base and J 8 bases, with 15 bases left between them. Germline loops: CDR1 SEHNR, CDR2 FQNEAQ (reference sequence). The CDR3 is made up of 15 amino acids. CDR3 protein: CASSLGGSGQDEQFF. The CDR3, as DNA: TGTGCCAGCAGCTTAGGGGGGAGCGGCCAGGATGAGCAGTTCTTC.

V and J are TRBV5-1 and TRBJ2-1; maybe TRBD1 (6 bases). This CDR3 region has 13 residues. Trimming shortened V by 3 bases and J by 8 bases, and 12 bases separated the two germline ends. The germline V gene encodes CDR1 SGHRS and CDR2 YFSETQ. The CDR3 region has the DNA TGCGCCAGCAGCTCCCCACAGGGTCATGAGCAGTTCTTC. Its protein product is CASSSPQGHEQFF.

V and J are TRBV5-1 and TRBJ2-1, with 16 positions matching TRBD2. The CDR3 covers 18 residues. CDR1 is SGHRS, CDR2 YFSETQ, per germline. The ends lost 4 bases at V and 7 bases at J; junction bases unmatched: 11. CDR3 region: CASSGIPPGLAGGNEQFF. DNA for the CDR3: TGCGCCAGCAGCGGGATACCACCGGGACTAGCGGGAGGGAATGAGCAGTTCTTC.

The table lists this clonotype with a few counts. The chain carries TRBV27 and TRBJ2-7, with 7 bases lining up with TRBD1. Per the germline V gene, CDR1 is MNHEY and CDR2 is SMNVEV (reference sequence). After removal of 5 bases from V and 1 base from J, the junction contained 11 bases not matched to a gene. The CDR3 extends over 16 amino acids. CDR3 loop: CASSRAQGSFSYEQYF. The CDR3 region has the DNA TGTGCCAGCAGTAGGGCACAGGGGTCGTTTTCCTACGAGCAGTACTTC.

The rearrangement joins TRBV6-1 to TRBJ2-3; D is possibly TRBD1 (5 bases). Germline V lookup: CDR1 MNHNS, CDR2 SASEGT. Between the trimmed V and J ends, which lost 2 bases and 2 bases, there was a span of 14 bases. CDR3 length: 16 amino acids. The CDR3 DNA sequence: TGTGCCAGCAGTGAAAACAGGCATACATTCACAGATACGCAGTATTTT. This sequence encodes CASSENRHTFTDTQYF.

This clonotype showed up just a few times. The chain combines TRBV3-1 with TRBJ2-1; 10 nucleotides line up with TRBD2. The germline V gene encodes CDR1 LGHDT and CDR2 YNNKEL (reference sequence). J lost 6 bases, V lost 1 base, and 3 bases had no gene match. The CDR3 consists of 15 residues. The CDR3 sequence: CASSQAGLARNEQFF. The CDR3 coding sequence is TGTGCCAGCAGCCAAGCGGGACTAGCGCGCAATGAGCAGTTCTTC.

The V and J genes are TRBV30 and TRBJ2-7; 12 bases map to TRBD1. The junction had 7 bases not matched to a gene; V was cut back by 0 bases and J by 7 bases. The CDR3 covers 15 residues. Germline V gene data show CDR1 as GTSNPN and CDR2 as SVGIG (reference sequence). DNA of the CDR3: TGTGCCTGGAGTGTGACCGGGACAGGGGGCTCTGAGCAGTACTTC. It encodes CAWSVTGTGGSEQYF. Together with reference TRBV30 and TRBJ2-7, the CDR3 gives the full variable domain: SQTIHQWPATLVQPVGSPLSLECTVEGTSNPNLYWYRQAAGRGLQLLFYSVGIGQISSEVPQNLSASRPQDRQFILSSKKLLLSDSGFYLCAWSVTGTGGSEQYFGPGTRLTVT.

The V call is TRBV6-1, the J call TRBJ2-1, with D possibly matching TRBD1 (6 bases). Trimming removed 5 bases from V and 7 bases from J, with 24 bases in between. This CDR3 region has 17 residues. CDR1 and CDR2 (germline): MNHNS, SASEGT. In nucleotides, the CDR3 is TGTGCCAGCAGTCCCCGAGGGACGGGCTCAGGGGAAAATGAGCAGTTCTTC. Its translation: CASSPRGTGSGENEQFF.

The table lists this clonotype with a few counts. The chain links TRBV27 to TRBJ2-5; possibly TRBD2 for D (6 bases). CDR1 and CDR2 (germline): MNHEY, SMNVEV (reference sequence). The CDR3 consists of 12 residues. Trimming left V 6 bases short and J 13 bases short, with 18 bases between. In nucleotides, the CDR3 is TGTGCCAGCAGCTCATCCTCCGGACTATTGTACTTC. It is translated as CASSSSSGLLYF.

J is TRBJ2-2 and V is TRBV18; TRBD1 agrees at 9 bases. The germline CDR1 and CDR2 sequences are KGHSH and LQKENI. The junction had 3 bases not matched to a gene; V was cut back by 4 bases and J by 3 bases. This CDR3 is built from 15 residues. The CDR3 DNA is TGTGCCAGCTCACGGGACAGGGACTACACCGGGGAGCTGTTTTTT. Translation: CASSRDRDYTGELFF.

The V and J genes are TRBV5-1 and TRBJ1-4, with no clear D. Germline-derived CDR1 and CDR2 are SGHRS and YFSETQ. The CDR3 is 15 amino acids. V was clipped by 3 bases and J by 0 bases, with 9 bases between them. DNA of the CDR3: TGCGCCAGCAGCTCTTTGGGTTCAACTAATGAAAAACTGTTTTTT. It translates to CASSSLGSTNEKLFF.

The genes are TRBV4-1 and TRBJ2-7, with D hard to call. Germline V gene sequence: CDR1 MGHRA, CDR2 YSYEKL. The CDR3 totals 13 residues. The V end was cut by 1 base, the J end by 3 bases, with 7 bases between. CDR3 in DNA: TGCGCCAGCAGCCAAGGAGACAACTACGAGCAGTACTTC. Amino acids: CASSQGDNYEQYF.

The chain has TRBV27 and TRBJ2-3, with D perhaps TRBD1 (6 bases). Germline V gene data show CDR1 as MNHEY and CDR2 as SMNVEV (reference sequence). The V gene lost 4 bases and the J gene lost 1 base, with 9 bases spanning the gap. The CDR3 is made up of 14 amino acids. The CDR3 DNA reads TGTGCCAGCAGTTCCACAGGGCGCACAGATACGCAGTATTTT. It codes for CASSSTGRTDTQYF.

CDR3 sequence (DNA): TGTGCCAGCACCGTGGCAGCCACTAACTATGGCTACACCTTC. Protein sequence: CASTVAATNYGYTF. The chain links TRBV7-9 to TRBJ1-2; no clear D gene. CDR3 length: 14 residues. V gave up 7 bases and J gave up 0 bases, with 12 bases separating them. The V gene's germline CDR1 is SEHNR and CDR2 FQNEAQ (reference sequence).

The chain's CDR3 is CASSLQREVYEQYF. DNA for the CDR3: TGTGCCAGCTCCTTACAGCGGGAGGTCTACGAGCAGTACTTC. J is TRBJ2-5 and V is TRBV18, with 9 bases identical to TRBD2. The end of the DNA is better explained by TRBJ2-7, so the J call may be wrong. From germline, CDR1 is KGHSH and CDR2 LQKENI. The CDR3 runs 14 residues.

CDR3 in amino acids: CSVKGEREQYF. The DNA of the CDR3 is TGCAGCGTTAAAGGGGAGCGCGAGCAGTACTTC. The chain couples TRBV29-1 to TRBJ2-7; D is possibly TRBD1 or TRBD2 (5 bases each). The CDR3 totals 11 residues. Germline V gene sequence: CDR1 SQVTM, CDR2 ANQGSEA. V lost 5 bases, J lost 6 bases, and 11 bases lay in between.

The chain recombines TRBV20-1 with TRBJ2-1; D is tentatively TRBD1 or TRBD2 (6 bases each). Germline V gene sequence: CDR1 DFQATT, CDR2 SNEGSKA (reference sequence). The V gene lost 0 bases and the J gene lost 2 bases, with 17 bases spanning the gap. There are 17 residues in the CDR3. The CDR3 is CSARDPRPGEAYNEQFF. The CDR3 bases are TGCAGTGCTAGAGACCCGCGGCCAGGGGAGGCCTACAATGAGCAGTTCTTC.

The chain employs TRBV29-1 and TRBJ2-1, with D tentatively TRBD2 (5 bases). The CDR3 is made up of 14 amino acids. V lost 1 base and J lost 4, with 11 bases in between. Germline loops: CDR1 SQVTM, CDR2 ANQGSEA. As DNA, the CDR3 is TGCAGCGTTGAAGTCGAGCGGAGTTACAATGAGCAGTTCTTC. It codes for CSVEVERSYNEQFF.

V gene TRBV11-2 combines with J gene TRBJ2-1; TRBD2 might be the D (6 bases). Trimming took off 2 bases at V and 9 bases at J, with 14 bases between the two ends. Germline V gives CDR1 SGHAT, CDR2 FQNNGV. The CDR3 spans 14 residues. CDR3 in DNA: TGTGCCAGCAGCTTAAAGAAGGGAGGAGGTGAGCAGTTCTTC. Translation gives CASSLKKGGGEQFF.

The chain is built from TRBV7-2 and TRBJ1-5, with 12 bases that match TRBD1. Germline V gives CDR1 SGHTA, CDR2 FQGNSA. This CDR3 has 17 amino acids. The J segment lost 6 bases and the V segment lost 7 bases, leaving 13 bases of the junction unmatched. The CDR3 is CASNERGGQGASQPQHF. CDR3 DNA sequence: TGTGCCAGCAACGAAAGGGGGGGACAGGGGGCGAGTCAGCCCCAGCATTTT.

The chain uses TRBV6-5 and TRBJ2-7; the match to TRBD2 covers 10 bases. CDR1 is MNHEY, CDR2 SVGAGI, per germline. Trimming at V came to 2 bases and at J to 3 bases, leaving 1 base not matched to a gene. There are 14 residues in the CDR3. The CDR3 DNA is TGTGCCAGCAGTTACGAGCGGGAGGGCTACGAGCAGTACTTC. Translated: CASSYEREGYEQYF.

The rearrangement joins TRBV20-1 to TRBJ2-1; TRBD2 matches 7 bases. V was pared by 0 bases and J by 0 bases, with 14 bases of the junction left unmatched. The CDR3 runs 19 residues. Per the germline V gene, CDR1 is DFQATT and CDR2 is SNEGSKA (reference sequence). CDR3 protein: CSAREEGLAVPSSYNEQFF. DNA for the CDR3: TGCAGTGCTAGAGAAGAGGGGCTAGCGGTCCCAAGCTCCTACAATGAGCAGTTCTTC.

This clonotype has just a few counts. The chain couples TRBV29-1 to TRBJ2-5, with 7 bases fitting TRBD1. The CDR3 covers 14 residues. Trimming cost V 6 bases and J 5 bases; bases outside gene matches: 12. Germline CDR1 and CDR2: SQVTM and ANQGSEA. The CDR3 region has the DNA TGCAGCGTCCACAAGGGGGCTGCTTGGGAGACCCAGTACTTC. It is translated as CSVHKGAAWETQYF.